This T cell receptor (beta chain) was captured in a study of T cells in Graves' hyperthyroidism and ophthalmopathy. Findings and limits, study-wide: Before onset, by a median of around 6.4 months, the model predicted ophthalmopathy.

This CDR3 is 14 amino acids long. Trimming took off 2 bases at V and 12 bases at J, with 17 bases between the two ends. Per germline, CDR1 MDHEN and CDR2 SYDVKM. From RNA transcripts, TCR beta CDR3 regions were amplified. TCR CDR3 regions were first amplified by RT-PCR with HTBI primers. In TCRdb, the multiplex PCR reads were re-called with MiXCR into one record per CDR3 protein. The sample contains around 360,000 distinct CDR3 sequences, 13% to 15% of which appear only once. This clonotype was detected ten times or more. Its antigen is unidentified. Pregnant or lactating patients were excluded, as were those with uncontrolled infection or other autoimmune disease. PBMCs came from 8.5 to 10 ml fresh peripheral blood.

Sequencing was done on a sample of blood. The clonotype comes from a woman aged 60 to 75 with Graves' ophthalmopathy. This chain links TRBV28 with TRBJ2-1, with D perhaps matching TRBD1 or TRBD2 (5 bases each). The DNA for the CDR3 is TGTGCCAGCAGTTTAGGGGGTATCGGTAGGGTGCAGTTCTTC. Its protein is CASSLGGIGRVQFF.